This record concerns one TCR beta chain sequence. The antigen remains undetermined. CDR1 and CDR2 from the germline V gene are DFQATT and SNEGSKA (reference sequence). V shed 4 bases and J 0 bases; nucleotides not matched to a gene: 8. The CDR3 runs to 17 residues. The data were obtained in a study of blood T cells in healthy people across ages. Study-wide results and limits: A strong correlation was found between TCR beta diversity and the percentage of naive T cells. CMV infection status of these donors was not known.

Then a second PCR, running roughly 7 to 11 cycles, was carried out with a sample-barcoded 5' primer and a J-beta primer mix. A template-switch adaptor that had 12 random nucleotides put a tag on each cDNA molecule. TCRdb reprocessed the 5' RACE reads via MiXCR and lists one record per CDR3 protein. The profile shows more than 1.4 million distinct CDR3 sequences, 42% of them singletons. In each sample, at least 6.5 million PBMCs were isolated. The V and J genes are TRBV20-1 and TRBJ2-5; 13 bases match TRBD2. The sample comprised blood. The clonotype was recovered from a woman between 18 and 29 years old in good health. The CDR3: CSATVTSGRLYQETQYF. The CDR3 coding sequence is TGCAGTGCTACGGTGACTAGCGGGAGGTTGTACCAAGAGACCCAGTACTTC.